This T cell receptor beta chain was found in a study of shared clonotypes between healthy human individuals. Regarding the study as a whole: Only blood samples were collected, and tissue repertoires likely differ.

Concerning this clone: Its target is unknown.

Germline V gene sequence: CDR1 LNHNV, CDR2 YYDKDF (reference sequence). V lost 2 bases, J lost 3 bases, and 20 bases lay in between. The CDR3 has 18 residues. Measured with immunoSEQ multiplex PCR; TCRdb has only the in-frame clones, and not every one. Altogether some 500,000 clones are present, 95% to 97% being singletons, with the ten largest covering around 0.067%. This chain connects TRBV15 to TRBJ1-5; D may be TRBD1 (5 bases). The sample consisted of naive CD4+ T cells sorted from blood. Subset indicated: CD45RA+ positively selected. This clonotype originated in a woman in her twenties or thirties in good health. The CDR3 nucleotides read TGTGCCACCAGCAGATACGCAATTGACAGCCGGTTCAATCAGCCCCAGCATTTT. Amino acid sequence: CATSRYAIDSRFNQPQHF.